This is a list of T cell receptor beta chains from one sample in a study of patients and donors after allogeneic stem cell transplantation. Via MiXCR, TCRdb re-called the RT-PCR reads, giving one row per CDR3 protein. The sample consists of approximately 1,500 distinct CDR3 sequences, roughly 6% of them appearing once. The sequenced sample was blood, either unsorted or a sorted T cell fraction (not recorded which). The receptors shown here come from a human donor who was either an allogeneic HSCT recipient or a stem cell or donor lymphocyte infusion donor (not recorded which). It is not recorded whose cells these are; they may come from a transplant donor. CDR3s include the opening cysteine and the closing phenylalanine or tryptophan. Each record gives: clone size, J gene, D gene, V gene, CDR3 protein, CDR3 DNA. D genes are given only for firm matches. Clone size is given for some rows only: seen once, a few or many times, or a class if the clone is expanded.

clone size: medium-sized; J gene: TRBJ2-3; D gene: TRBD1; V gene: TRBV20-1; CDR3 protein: CSAPDRGQDTQYF; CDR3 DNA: TGCAGTGCCCCGGACAGGGGACAGGATACGCAGTATTTT
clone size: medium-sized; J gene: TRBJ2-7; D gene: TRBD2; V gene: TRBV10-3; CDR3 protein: CAITSSGGSNSYEQYF; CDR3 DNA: TGTGCCATCACTTCAAGCGGCGGGAGCAACTCCTACGAGCAGTACTTC
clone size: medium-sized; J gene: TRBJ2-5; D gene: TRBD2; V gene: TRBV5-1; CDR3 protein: CASSLGAPSGQETQYF; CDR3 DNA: TGCGCCAGCAGCTTGGGAGCCCCTAGCGGTCAAGAGACCCAGTACTTC
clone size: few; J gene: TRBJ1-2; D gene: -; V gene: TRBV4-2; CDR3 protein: CASSQRRGYTF; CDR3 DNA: TGTGCCAGCAGCCAAAGAAGGGGCTACACCTTC
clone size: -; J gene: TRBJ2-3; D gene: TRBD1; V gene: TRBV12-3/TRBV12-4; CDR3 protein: CASLRGPSDTQYF; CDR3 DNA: TGTGCCAGTCTGAGGGGGCCCTCAGATACGCAGTATTTT
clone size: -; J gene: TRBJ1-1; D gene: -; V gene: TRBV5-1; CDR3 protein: CASSLVNTEAFF; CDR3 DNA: TGCGCCAGCAGCTTGGTGAACACTGAAGCTTTCTTT
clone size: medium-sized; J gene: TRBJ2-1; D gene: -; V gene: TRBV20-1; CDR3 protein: CSARAPGRTYYNEQFF; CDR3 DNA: TGCAGTGCTAGAGCCCCGGGTCGGACGTATTACAATGAGCAGTTCTTC
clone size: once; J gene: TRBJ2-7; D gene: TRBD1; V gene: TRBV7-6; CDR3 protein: CASSASRGSEQYF; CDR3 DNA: TGTGCCAGCAGCGCCAGCAGGGGGTCCGAGCAGTACTTC
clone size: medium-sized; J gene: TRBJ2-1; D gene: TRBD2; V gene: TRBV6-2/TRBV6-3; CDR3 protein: CASRYSGIINEQFF; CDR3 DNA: TGTGCCAGCAGATATAGCGGGATAATCAATGAGCAGTTCTTC
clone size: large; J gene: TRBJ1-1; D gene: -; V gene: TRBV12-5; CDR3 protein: CASGLYKNTEAFF; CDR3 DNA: TGTGCTAGTGGTTTGTACAAAAACACTGAAGCTTTCTTT
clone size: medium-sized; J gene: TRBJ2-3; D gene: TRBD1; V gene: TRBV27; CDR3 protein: CASSLGTGRTDTQYF; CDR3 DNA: TGTGCCAGCAGTCTGGGGACAGGGCGAACAGATACGCAGTATTTT
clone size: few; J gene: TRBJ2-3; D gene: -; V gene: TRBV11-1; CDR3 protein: CASSRNGGSTDTQYF; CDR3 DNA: TGTGCCAGCAGCCGAAACGGAGGAAGCACAGATACGCAGTATTTT
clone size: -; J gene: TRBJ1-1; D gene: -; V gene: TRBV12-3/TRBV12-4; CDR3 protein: CASSLNRVATEAFF; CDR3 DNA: TGTGCCAGCAGTCTGAACAGGGTTGCGACTGAAGCTTTCTTT
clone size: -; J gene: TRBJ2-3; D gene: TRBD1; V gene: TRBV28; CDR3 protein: CASSPTDRGNTQYF; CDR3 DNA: TGTGCCAGCAGTCCCACCGACAGGGGGAATACGCAGTATTTT
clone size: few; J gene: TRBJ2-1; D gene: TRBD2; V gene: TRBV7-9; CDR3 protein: CASTLGAGGIDNEQFF; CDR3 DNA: TGTGCCAGCACCTTAGGAGCGGGAGGCATCGACAATGAGCAGTTCTTC
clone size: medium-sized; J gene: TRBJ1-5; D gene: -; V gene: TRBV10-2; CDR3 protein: CASSYRDNQPQHF; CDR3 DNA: TGCGCCAGCAGTTACAGAGACAATCAGCCCCAGCATTTT
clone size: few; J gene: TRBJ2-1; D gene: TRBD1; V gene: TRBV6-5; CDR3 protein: CASSPMGQGGDNEQFF; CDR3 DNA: TGTGCCAGCAGTCCCATGGGACAGGGAGGGGACAATGAGCAGTTCTTC
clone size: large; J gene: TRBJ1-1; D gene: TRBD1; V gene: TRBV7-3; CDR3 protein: CASSLTGTGNTEAFF; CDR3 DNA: TGTGCCAGCAGCTTGACCGGGACAGGGAACACTGAAGCTTTCTTT
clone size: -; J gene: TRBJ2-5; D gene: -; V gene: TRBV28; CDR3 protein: CASRNRAIETQYF; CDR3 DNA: TGTGCCAGCAGAAACAGGGCTATAGAGACCCAGTACTTC
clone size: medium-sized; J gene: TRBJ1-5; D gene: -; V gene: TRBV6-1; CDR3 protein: CASSDPQGRVSNQPQHF; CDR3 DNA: TGTGCCAGCAGTGATCCACAGGGTCGGGTGAGCAATCAGCCCCAGCATTTT
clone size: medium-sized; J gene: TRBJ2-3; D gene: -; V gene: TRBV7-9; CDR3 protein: CASSSLESGDTQYF; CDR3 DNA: TGTGCCAGCAGCTCCTTGGAGAGCGGAGATACGCAGTATTTT
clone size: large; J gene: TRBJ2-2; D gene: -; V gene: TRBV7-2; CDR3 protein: CASSLDGFTGELFF; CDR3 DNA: TGTGCCAGCAGCTTAGACGGTTTCACCGGGGAGCTGTTTTTT
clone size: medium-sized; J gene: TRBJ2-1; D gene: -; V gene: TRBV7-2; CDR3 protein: CASSLRADTYNEQFF; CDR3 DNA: TGTGCCAGCAGCTTAAGGGCGGACACCTACAATGAGCAGTTCTTC
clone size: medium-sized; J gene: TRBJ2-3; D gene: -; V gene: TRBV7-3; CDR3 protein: CASSQQAGSGDTQYF; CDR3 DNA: TGTGCCAGCAGCCAACAAGCCGGGAGCGGGGATACGCAGTATTTT
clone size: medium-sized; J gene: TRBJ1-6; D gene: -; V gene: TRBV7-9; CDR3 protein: CASSLAGGNSPLHF; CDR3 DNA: TGTGCCAGCAGCTTAGCCGGGGGTAATTCACCCCTCCACTTT
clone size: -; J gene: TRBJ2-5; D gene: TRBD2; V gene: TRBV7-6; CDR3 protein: CASSLEAGGPKTQYF; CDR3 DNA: TGTGCCAGCAGCTTAGAGGCGGGAGGGCCAAAGACCCAGTACTTC
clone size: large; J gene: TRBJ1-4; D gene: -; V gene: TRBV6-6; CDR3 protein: CASSYSGASGTNEKLFF; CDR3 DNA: TGTGCCAGCAGTTACTCGGGGGCATCTGGAACTAATGAAAAACTGTTTTTT
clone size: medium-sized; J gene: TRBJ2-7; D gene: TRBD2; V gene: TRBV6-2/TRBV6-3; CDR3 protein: CASRPWTSGQTYEQYF; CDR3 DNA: TGTGCCAGCAGGCCTTGGACTAGCGGGCAAACCTACGAGCAGTACTTC
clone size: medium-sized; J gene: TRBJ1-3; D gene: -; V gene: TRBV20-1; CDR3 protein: CSARASGNTIYF; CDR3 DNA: TGCAGTGCTAGAGCGTCTGGAAACACCATATATTTT
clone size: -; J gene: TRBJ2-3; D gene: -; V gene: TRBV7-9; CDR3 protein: CASSLGRRNADTQYF; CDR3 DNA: TGTGCCAGCAGCTTGGGACGGAGAAATGCAGATACGCAGTATTTT
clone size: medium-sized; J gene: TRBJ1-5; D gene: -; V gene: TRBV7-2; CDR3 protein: CASSFDGQPQHF; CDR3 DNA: TGTGCCAGCAGCTTCGACGGGCAGCCCCAGCATTTT
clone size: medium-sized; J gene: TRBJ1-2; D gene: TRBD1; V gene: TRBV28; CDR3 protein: CASSLYRGMGYGYTF; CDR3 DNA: TGTGCCAGCAGTTTATACAGGGGAATGGGCTATGGCTACACCTTC
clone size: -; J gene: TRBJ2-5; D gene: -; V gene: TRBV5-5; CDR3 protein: CASSLSDTLKRAQYF; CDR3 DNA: TGTGCCAGCAGCTTGAGCGATACACTCAAGAGGGCCCAGTACTTC
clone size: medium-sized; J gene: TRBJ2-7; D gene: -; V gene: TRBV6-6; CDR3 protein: CASSREYEQYF; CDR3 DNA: TGTGCCAGCAGTCGGGAATACGAGCAGTACTTC
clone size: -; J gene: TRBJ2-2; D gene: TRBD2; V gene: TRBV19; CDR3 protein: CASSTRAGGPSPSGELFF; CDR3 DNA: TGTGCCAGTAGTACACGAGCGGGAGGGCCATCTCCCTCCGGGGAGCTGTTTTTT